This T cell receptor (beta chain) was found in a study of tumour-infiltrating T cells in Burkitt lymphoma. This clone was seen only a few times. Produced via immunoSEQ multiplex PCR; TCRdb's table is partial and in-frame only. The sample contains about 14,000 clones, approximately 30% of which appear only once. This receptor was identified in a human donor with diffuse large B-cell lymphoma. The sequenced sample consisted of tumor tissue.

CDR3 nucleotides: TGTGCCAGCAGTTACTCACTATGGAATGAGCAGTTCTTC. This codes for CASSYSLWNEQFF. The chain uses TRBV6-5 and TRBJ2-1, with D unclear. Deletions cut 0 bases from V and 7 bases from J, with 7 bases between. The CDR3 runs to 13 residues. Germline loops: CDR1 MNHEY, CDR2 SVGAGI.